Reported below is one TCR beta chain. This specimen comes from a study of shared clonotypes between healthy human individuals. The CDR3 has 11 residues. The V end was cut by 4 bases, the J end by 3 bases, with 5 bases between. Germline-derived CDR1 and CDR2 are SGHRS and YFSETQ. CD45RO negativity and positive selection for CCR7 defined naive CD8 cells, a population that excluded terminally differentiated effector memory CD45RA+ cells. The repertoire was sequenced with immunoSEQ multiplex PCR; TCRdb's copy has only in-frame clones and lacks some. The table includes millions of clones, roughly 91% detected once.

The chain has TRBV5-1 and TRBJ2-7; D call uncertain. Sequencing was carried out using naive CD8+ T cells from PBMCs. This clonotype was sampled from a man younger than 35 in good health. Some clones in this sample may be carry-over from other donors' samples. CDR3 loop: CASSNLYEQYF. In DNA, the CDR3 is TGCGCCAGCAGCAACCTCTACGAGCAGTACTTC.